This T cell receptor beta chain was captured by sequencing in a study of blood T cells in healthy people across ages. The CDR3 is made up of 15 amino acids. Germline-derived CDR1 and CDR2 are SGHRS and YFSETQ. Trimming cost V 4 bases and J 8 bases; bases outside gene matches: 9. Study findings and constraints: Significant beta diversity loss was already apparent by age approximately 37, declining roughly linearly. A strong correlation between TCR beta diversity and naive T cell percentage was seen. Bulk PBMC profiling left naive and antigen-experienced comparisons inconclusive.

For this clonotype: Its antigen remains unknown.

A J-beta primer mix and a sample-barcoded 5' primer were used in a second PCR of roughly 7 to 12 cycles. One entry per CDR3 protein, called by TCRdb with MiXCR from the 5' RACE reads. The sample records hundreds of thousands of distinct CDR3 sequences, around 45% being singletons. This TCR derives from a woman aged 55-75 years in good health. J is TRBJ1-4 and V is TRBV5-1; TRBD1 matches at 9 bases. The material sequenced was blood. The CDR3: CASSQGQGGREKLFF. The CDR3 DNA is TGCGCCAGCAGCCAGGGACAGGGCGGCAGGGAAAAACTGTTTTTT.